This is a list of T cell receptor beta chains from one sample in a study of T cell changes during pregnancy in multiple sclerosis. TCRdb's copy holds only in-frame clones and misses some; the assay was immunoSEQ multiplex PCR. The table includes around 38,000 clones, more than 85% detected once. The sample was CD8+ T cells from peripheral blood mononuclear cells, taken in the third trimester of pregnancy. The receptors come from a female donor with multiple sclerosis, enrolled in a pregnancy study. CDR3s include the opening cysteine and the closing phenylalanine or tryptophan. D genes are given only for firm matches.

V	J	D	CDR3
TRBV9	TRBJ1-5	-	CASSGGTLNQPQHF
TRBV6-5	TRBJ2-7	TRBD2	CASSSGTSEISYEQYF
TRBV7-8	TRBJ2-1	TRBD2	CASSLEAGWINEQFF
TRBV7-9	TRBJ1-2	-	CASSLVPDRPISGYTF
TRBV5-6	TRBJ2-1	TRBD2	CASSLVAGVKNEQFF
TRBV19	TRBJ2-3	TRBD1	CASSIHPRQGNTDTQYF
TRBV4-2	TRBJ2-6	-	CASSQESGTGANVLTF
TRBV7-3	TRBJ2-3	-	CASSSNSWDTQYF
TRBV4-1	TRBJ2-1	TRBD2	CASSQDVSGGYNEQFF
TRBV6-1	TRBJ2-5	-	CASSEASGWETQYF
TRBV11-2	TRBJ2-1	-	CASSGANEQFF
TRBV7-3	TRBJ2-3	-	CASSTGQGGTDTQYF
TRBV6-4	TRBJ2-3	-	CASSEGGLTDTQYF
TRBV6-4	TRBJ2-3	TRBD2	CASSRGLGADTQYF
TRBV5-5	TRBJ1-3	-	CASSMRDTSSGNTIYF
TRBV2	TRBJ2-5	-	CASIQTSGTQETQYF
TRBV2	TRBJ2-1	TRBD2	CASSVPRFAGGSSSYNEQFF
TRBV7-9	TRBJ2-5	-	CASSLLAESGETQYF
TRBV7-9	TRBJ1-2	-	CASSTHGHGYNNYGYTF
TRBV11-2	TRBJ2-7	-	CASSLAGASWSPYEQYF
TRBV19	TRBJ1-2	-	CASSTWAVNYGYTF
TRBV27	TRBJ2-7	-	CASSLGPGISYEQYF
TRBV7-2	TRBJ2-1	-	CASSSKYNEQFF
TRBV21-1	TRBJ1-1	-	CASSRGQGETEAFF
TRBV7-9	TRBJ1-2	-	CASSIPIGADYGYTF
TRBV6-1	TRBJ1-1	TRBD1	CASSETGGGTEAFF
TRBV27	TRBJ1-2	-	CASSSQGGDGYTF
TRBV7-9	TRBJ1-2	-	CASSLAQGTNYGYTF
TRBV6-1	TRBJ1-1	-	CASSAVREVIKTEAFF
TRBV15	TRBJ2-1	TRBD1	CATSRGQGGNEQFF
TRBV5-8	TRBJ1-5	TRBD1	CASSIGERTGGNQPQHF
TRBV7-9	TRBJ2-7	-	CASSFFDEQYF
TRBV14	TRBJ1-2	-	CASSQETVYGYTF
TRBV7-3	TRBJ1-1	-	CASSSLTLGETEAFF
TRBV7-9	TRBJ2-3	-	CASVSLAAFLDPSADTQYF
TRBV5-5	TRBJ1-4	-	CASSLGGQKKEKLFF
TRBV5-6	TRBJ2-5	-	CASSLGSGWKETQYF
TRBV18	TRBJ1-1	-	CASLVGGGAEAFF
TRBV4-1	TRBJ2-7	TRBD2	CASSQDEREGYEQYF
TRBV9	TRBJ1-2	-	CASSPRGANYGYTF
TRBV7-2	TRBJ2-7	TRBD1	CASSFPGQGVYEQYF
TRBV13	TRBJ2-7	-	CASSLGGLEQYF
TRBV7-9	TRBJ2-7	TRBD2	CASSPAGGWEQYF
TRBV6-6	TRBJ2-3	TRBD2	CASSYPSGDTDTQYF
TRBV6-5	TRBJ2-5	TRBD1	CASSYSLDGQGETQYF
TRBV30	TRBJ2-7	-	CAWSEFNEQYF